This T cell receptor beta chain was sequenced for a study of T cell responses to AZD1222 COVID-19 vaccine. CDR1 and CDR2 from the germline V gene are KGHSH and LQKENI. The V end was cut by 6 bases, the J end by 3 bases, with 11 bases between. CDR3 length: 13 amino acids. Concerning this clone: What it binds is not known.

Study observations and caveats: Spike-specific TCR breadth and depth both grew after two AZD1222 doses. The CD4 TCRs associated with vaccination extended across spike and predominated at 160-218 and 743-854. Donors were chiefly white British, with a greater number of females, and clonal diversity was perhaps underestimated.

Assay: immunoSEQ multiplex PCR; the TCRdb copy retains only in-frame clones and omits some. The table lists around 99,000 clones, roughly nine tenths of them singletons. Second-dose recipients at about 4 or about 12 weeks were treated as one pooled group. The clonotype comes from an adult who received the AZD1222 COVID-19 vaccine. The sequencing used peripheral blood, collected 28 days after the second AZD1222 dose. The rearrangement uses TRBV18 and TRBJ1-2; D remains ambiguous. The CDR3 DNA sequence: TGTGCCAGCTCCGCGTCTGGGGACTATGGCTACACCTTC. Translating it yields CASSASGDYGYTF.